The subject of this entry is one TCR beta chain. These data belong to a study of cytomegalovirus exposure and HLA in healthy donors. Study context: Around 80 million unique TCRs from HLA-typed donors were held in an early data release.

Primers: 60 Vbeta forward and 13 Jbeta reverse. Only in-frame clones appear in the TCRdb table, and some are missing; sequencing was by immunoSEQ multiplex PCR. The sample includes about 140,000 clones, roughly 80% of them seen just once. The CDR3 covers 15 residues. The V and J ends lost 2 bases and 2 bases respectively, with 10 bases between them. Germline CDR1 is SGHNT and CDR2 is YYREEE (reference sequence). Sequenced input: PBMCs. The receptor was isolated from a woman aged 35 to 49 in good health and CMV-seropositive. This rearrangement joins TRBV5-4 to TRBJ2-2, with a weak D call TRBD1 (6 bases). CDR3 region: CASSLQGSNTGELFF. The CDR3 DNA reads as TGTGCCAGCAGCTTACAGGGTAGTAACACCGGGGAGCTGTTTTTT.